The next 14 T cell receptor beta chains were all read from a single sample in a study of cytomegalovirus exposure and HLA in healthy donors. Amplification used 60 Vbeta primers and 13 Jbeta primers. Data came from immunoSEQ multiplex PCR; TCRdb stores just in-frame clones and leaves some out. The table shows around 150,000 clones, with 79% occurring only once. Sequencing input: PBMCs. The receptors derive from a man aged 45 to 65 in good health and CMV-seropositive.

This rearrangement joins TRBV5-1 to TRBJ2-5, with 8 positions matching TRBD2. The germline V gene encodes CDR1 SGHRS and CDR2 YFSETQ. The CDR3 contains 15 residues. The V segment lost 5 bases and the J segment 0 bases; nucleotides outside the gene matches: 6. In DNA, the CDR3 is TGCGCCAGCAGACCCGGGGGGGCGGACCAAGAGACCCAGTACTTC. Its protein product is CASRPGGADQETQYF. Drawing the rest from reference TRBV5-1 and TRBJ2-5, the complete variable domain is KAGVTQTPRYLIKTRGQQVTLSCSPISGHRSVSWYQQTPGQGLQFLFEYFSETQRNKGNFPGRFSGRQFSNSRSEMNVSTLELGDSALYLCASRPGGADQETQYFGPGTRLLVL.

The CDR3 region has the DNA TGTGCCAGCAGCTCAAAGACAGGGGCGGATGAAAAACTGTTTTTT. Its protein is CASSSKTGADEKLFF. The chain carries TRBV11-3 and TRBJ1-4; 8 bases agree with TRBD1. Germline lookup yields CDR1 SGHNT and CDR2 YENEEA. The J segment lost 6 bases and the V segment lost 4 bases, leaving 7 bases of the junction unmatched. The CDR3 totals 15 residues.

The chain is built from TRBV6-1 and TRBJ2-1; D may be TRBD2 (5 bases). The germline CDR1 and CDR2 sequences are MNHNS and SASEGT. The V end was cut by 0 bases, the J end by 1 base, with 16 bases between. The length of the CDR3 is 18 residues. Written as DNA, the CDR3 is TGTGCCAGCAGTGAAGCGGTCTACGTGGGAGTGTCCTACAATGAGCAGTTCTTC. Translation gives CASSEAVYVGVSYNEQFF.

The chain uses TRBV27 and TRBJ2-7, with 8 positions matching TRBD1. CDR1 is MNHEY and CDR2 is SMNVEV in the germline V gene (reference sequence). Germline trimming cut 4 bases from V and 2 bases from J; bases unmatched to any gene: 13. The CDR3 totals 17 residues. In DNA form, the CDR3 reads TGTGCCAGCAGTTCCCAGACAGGGGTTTTACGGCCCTACGAGCAGTACTTC. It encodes CASSSQTGVLRPYEQYF.

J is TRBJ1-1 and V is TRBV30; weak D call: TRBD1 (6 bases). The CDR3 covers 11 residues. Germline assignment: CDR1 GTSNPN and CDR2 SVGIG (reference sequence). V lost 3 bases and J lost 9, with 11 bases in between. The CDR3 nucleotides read TGTGCCTGGAGACAGGGTAGCCAAGCTTTCTTT. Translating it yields CAWRQGSQAFF.

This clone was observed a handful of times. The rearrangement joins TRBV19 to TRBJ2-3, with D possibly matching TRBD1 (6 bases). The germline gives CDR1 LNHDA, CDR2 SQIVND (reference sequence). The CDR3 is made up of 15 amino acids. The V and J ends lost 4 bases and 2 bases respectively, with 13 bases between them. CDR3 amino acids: CASSTGAGDTDTQYF. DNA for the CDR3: TGTGCCAGTAGTACAGGGGCCGGGGACACAGATACGCAGTATTTT.

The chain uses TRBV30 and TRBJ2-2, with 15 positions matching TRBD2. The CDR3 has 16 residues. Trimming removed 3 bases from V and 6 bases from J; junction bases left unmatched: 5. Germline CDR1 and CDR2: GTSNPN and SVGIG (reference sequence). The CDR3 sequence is CAWRPGLAGGAGELFF. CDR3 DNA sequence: TGTGCCTGGAGGCCCGGACTAGCGGGAGGGGCCGGGGAGCTGTTTTTT.

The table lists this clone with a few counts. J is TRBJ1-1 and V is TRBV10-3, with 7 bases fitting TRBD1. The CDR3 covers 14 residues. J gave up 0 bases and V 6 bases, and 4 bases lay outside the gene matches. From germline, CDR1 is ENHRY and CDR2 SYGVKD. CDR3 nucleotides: TGTGCCATCAGGGACAGGATTATGAACACTGAAGCTTTCTTT. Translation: CAIRDRIMNTEAFF.

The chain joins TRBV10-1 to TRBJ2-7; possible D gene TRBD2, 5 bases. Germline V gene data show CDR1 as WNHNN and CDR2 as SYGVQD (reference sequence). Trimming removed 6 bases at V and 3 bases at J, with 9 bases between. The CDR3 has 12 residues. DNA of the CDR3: TGCGCCAGCAGCTGGGGAGACTACGAGCAGTACTTC. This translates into CASSWGDYEQYF.

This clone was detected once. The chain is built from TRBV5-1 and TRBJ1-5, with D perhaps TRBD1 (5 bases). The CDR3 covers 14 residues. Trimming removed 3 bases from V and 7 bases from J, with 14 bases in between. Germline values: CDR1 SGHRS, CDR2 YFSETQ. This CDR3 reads CASSSDSLDQPQHF. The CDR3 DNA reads TGCGCCAGCAGCTCTGACAGTTTAGACCAGCCCCAGCATTTT.

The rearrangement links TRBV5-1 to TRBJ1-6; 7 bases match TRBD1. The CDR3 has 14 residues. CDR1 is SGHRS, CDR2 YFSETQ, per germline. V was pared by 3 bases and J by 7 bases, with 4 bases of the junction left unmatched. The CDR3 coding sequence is TGCGCCAGCAGCTCCGGGACAGAGAATTCACCCCTCCACTTT. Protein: CASSSGTENSPLHF.

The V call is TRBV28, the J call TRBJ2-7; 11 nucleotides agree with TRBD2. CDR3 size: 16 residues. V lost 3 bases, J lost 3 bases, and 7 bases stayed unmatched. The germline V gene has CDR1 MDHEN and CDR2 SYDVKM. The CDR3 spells CASSFGELAGDYEQYF. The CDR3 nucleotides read TGTGCCAGCAGTTTTGGGGAACTAGCGGGAGACTACGAGCAGTACTTC. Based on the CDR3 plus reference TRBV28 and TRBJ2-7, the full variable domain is DVKVTQSSRYLVKRTGEKVFLECVQDMDHENMFWYRQDPGLGLRLIYFSYDVKMKEKGDIPEGYSVSREKKERFSLILESASTNQTSMYLCASSFGELAGDYEQYFGPGTRLTVT.

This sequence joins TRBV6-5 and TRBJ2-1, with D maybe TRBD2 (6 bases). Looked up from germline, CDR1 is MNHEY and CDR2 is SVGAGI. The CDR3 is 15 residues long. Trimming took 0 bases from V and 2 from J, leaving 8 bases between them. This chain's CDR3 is CASSYSRDAYNEQFF. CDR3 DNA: TGTGCCAGCAGTTACTCGCGGGATGCCTACAATGAGCAGTTCTTC.

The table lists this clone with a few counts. The CDR3 here is CASSPAGSGSLSYNEQFF. The CDR3 DNA sequence: TGCGCCAGCAGCCCGGCGGGAAGCGGGAGTCTTTCCTACAATGAGCAGTTCTTC. This chain connects TRBV4-1 to TRBJ2-1; 8 nucleotides align to TRBD2. V lost 4 bases to trimming and J lost 1 base; unmatched junction nucleotides: 12. CDR1 and CDR2 from the germline V gene are MGHRA and YSYEKL. This CDR3 region has 18 residues.